The 14 T cell receptor beta chains in this list originate from one sample, sequenced in a study of T cell repertoires in cytomegalovirus infection. TCRdb re-called the reads with MiXCR, one entry per CDR3 protein. In the table there are around 320,000 distinct CDR3 sequences, around 9.5% of which are singletons. The sample consisted of PBMCs. These receptor sequences come from a human donor in good health (CMV status not recorded). Some clones in this sample may be carry-over from other donors' samples.

This clonotype was counted a few times. The genes are TRBV14 and TRBJ1-2; TRBD1 aligns across 10 bases. The trim removed 8 bases at V and 8 bases at J, leaving 5 bases unmatched. Per germline, CDR1 SGHDN and CDR2 FVKESK. CDR3 size: 12 residues. CDR3 loop: CASGRDRGGYTF. The CDR3 nucleotides are TGTGCCAGCGGGCGGGACAGGGGAGGCTACACCTTC.

The genes are TRBV30 and TRBJ2-1; TRBD2 matches at 9 bases. In germline, CDR1 is GTSNPN, CDR2 SVGIG (reference sequence). The CDR3 has 16 residues. Trimming removed 5 bases from V and 2 bases from J; junction bases left unmatched: 10. The CDR3 nucleotides read TGTGCCTGGGGGACTAGCCTTCGAGGGCCCTACAATGAGCAGTTCTTC. It encodes CAWGTSLRGPYNEQFF.

This clonotype was observed a handful of times. The rearrangement links TRBV25-1 to TRBJ1-5; D is perhaps TRBD1 (6 bases). Germline-derived CDR1 and CDR2 are MGHDK and SYGVNS. Between the trimmed V and J ends, which lost 1 base and 7 bases, there was a span of 14 bases. The CDR3 is made up of 15 amino acids. The CDR3 coding sequence is TGTGCCAGCAGTGAATCCACAGGGCTCGGACAGCCCCAGCATTTT. Residues: CASSESTGLGQPQHF. Looking up the rest from reference TRBV25-1 and TRBJ1-5 gives the full variable domain: EADIYQTPRYLVIGTGKKITLECSQTMGHDKMYWYQQDPGMELHLIHYSYGVNSTEKGDLSSESTVSRIRTEHFPLTLESARPSHTSQYLCASSESTGLGQPQHFGDGTRLSIL.

This chain connects TRBV7-2 to TRBJ1-3; D gene ambiguous. Germline CDR1 and CDR2: SGHTA and FQGNSA. This CDR3 region has 15 residues. V was shortened by 5 bases and J by 0 bases, with 11 bases between the two germline ends. Written as DNA, the CDR3 is TGTGCCAGCAGCCCCTCGCCGGGCTCTGGAAACACCATATATTTT. It is translated as CASSPSPGSGNTIYF. Looking up the rest from reference TRBV7-2 and TRBJ1-3 gives the full variable domain: GAGVSQSPSNKVTEKGKDVELRCDPISGHTALYWYRQSLGQGLEFLIYFQGNSAPDKSGLPSDRFSAERTGGSVSTLTIQRTQQEDSAVYLCASSPSPGSGNTIYFGEGSWLTVV.

The chain employs TRBV7-4 and TRBJ1-1, with 8 bases fitting TRBD1. Germline CDR1 and CDR2: SGHVT and SQSDAQ. The CDR3 has 12 residues. The V gene end was trimmed by 7 bases and the J gene end by 9 bases; junction bases not matched to a gene: 7. CDR3 protein: CASNGQGLKAFF. The CDR3 DNA reads TGTGCCAGCAATGGACAGGGCCTAAAAGCTTTCTTT.

This clonotype was counted between two and nine times. This chain uses TRBV28 with TRBJ1-1; D may be TRBD1 (5 bases). CDR1 is MDHEN, CDR2 SYDVKM, per germline. V dropped 3 bases and J dropped 0 bases, with 8 bases sitting between them. The CDR3 sequence is 14 residues long. The CDR3 reads CASSFRQMNTEAFF. Written as DNA, the CDR3 is TGTGCCAGCAGTTTTCGACAGATGAACACTGAAGCTTTCTTT.

V gene TRBV7-9 combines with J gene TRBJ2-3; D uncertain. Trimming shortened V by 1 base and J by 6 bases, and 11 bases separated the two germline ends. Germline V gene lookup returns CDR1 SEHNR and CDR2 FQNEAQ (reference sequence). The CDR3 is 14 residues long. The CDR3 sequence: CASSLGTAGDTQYF. In DNA, the CDR3 is TGTGCCAGCAGCTTAGGGACGGCCGGTGATACGCAGTATTTT.

This clonotype was seen a few times. CDR3 sequence reads: CASSLRSSSIYEQYF. The CDR3 nucleotides are TGTGCCAGCAGCCTTCGATCTAGTTCCATATACGAGCAGTACTTC. The chain links TRBV7-6 to TRBJ2-7; the D is unclear. The CDR3 runs to 15 residues. The germline V and J ends were trimmed by 5 bases and 4 bases, with 18 bases remaining between them. The germline CDR1 and CDR2 sequences are SGHVS and FNYEAQ.

The chain uses TRBV2 and TRBJ1-5; TRBD1 might be the D (5 bases). CDR3 size: 11 residues. CDR1 is SNHLY, CDR2 FYNNEI, per germline. V was pared by 6 bases and J by 11 bases, with 11 bases between. The DNA of the CDR3 is TGTGCCAGCAGCCGAGAGACAGCCCAGCATTTT. This translates into CASSRETAQHF.

Notes on this clonotype: This may stem from a read error, because a much larger clone lies one nucleotide away. The chain carries TRBV7-2 and TRBJ2-3, with D unresolved. Germline CDR1 reads SGHTA; CDR2 reads FQGNSA. The CDR3 extends over 14 amino acids. The CDR3 bases are TGTGCCAACAGCCCCGTATCTAGCACAGATACGCAGTATTTT. Its protein product is CANSPVSSTDTQYF. Using reference TRBV7-2 and TRBJ2-3 for the parts outside the CDR3, the full variable domain is GAGVSQSPSNKVTEKGKDVELRCDPISGHTALYWYRQSLGQGLEFLIYFQGNSAPDKSGLPSDRFSAERTGGSVSTLTIQRTQQEDSAVYLCANSPVSSTDTQYFGPGTRLTVL.

DNA for the CDR3: TGTGCCAGCAGCTCGGACCGGGACAACGAGCAGTACTTC. This gives the protein CASSSDRDNEQYF. The rearrangement links TRBV7-3 to TRBJ2-7, with D perhaps TRBD1 (6 bases). This CDR3 region has 13 residues. V gave up 4 bases and J gave up 5 bases, with 12 bases separating them. Germline V lookup: CDR1 SGHTA, CDR2 FQGTGA.

This clonotype was observed a few times. This sequence joins TRBV6-4 and TRBJ2-1; a weak D match, TRBD1 (6 bases). Germline CDR1 and CDR2: MRHNA and SNTAGT. The CDR3 is made up of 15 amino acids. Trimming stripped 5 bases from V and 8 bases from J, with 19 bases between. This chain's CDR3 is CASSSQSGGVHEQFF. CDR3 nucleotides: TGTGCCAGCAGTTCCCAAAGTGGGGGCGTACATGAGCAGTTCTTC.

The sample holds many counts of this clonotype. The chain joins TRBV4-3 to TRBJ1-2; TRBD1 matches 9 bases. CDR1 is LGHNA, CDR2 YSLEER, per germline. V was clipped by 4 bases and J by 7 bases; unmatched bases: 4. The CDR3 has 13 residues. CDR3 sequence reads: CASSRDRESGYTF. The CDR3 DNA follows: TGCGCCAGCAGCCGGGACAGGGAGTCTGGCTACACCTTC.

As concerns this clonotype: A read error may explain this, as a much larger clone is one base away. V and J are TRBV6-8 and TRBJ2-2; no firm D call. The CDR3 runs 13 residues. Trimming cost V 6 bases and J 5 bases, with 10 bases left between them. CDR1 is MNHGY and CDR2 is SAAAGT in the germline V gene. The CDR3 bases are TGTGCCAGCAGCCGCCCTAGGACCGGGGAGCTGTTTTTT. Protein product: CASSRPRTGELFF.